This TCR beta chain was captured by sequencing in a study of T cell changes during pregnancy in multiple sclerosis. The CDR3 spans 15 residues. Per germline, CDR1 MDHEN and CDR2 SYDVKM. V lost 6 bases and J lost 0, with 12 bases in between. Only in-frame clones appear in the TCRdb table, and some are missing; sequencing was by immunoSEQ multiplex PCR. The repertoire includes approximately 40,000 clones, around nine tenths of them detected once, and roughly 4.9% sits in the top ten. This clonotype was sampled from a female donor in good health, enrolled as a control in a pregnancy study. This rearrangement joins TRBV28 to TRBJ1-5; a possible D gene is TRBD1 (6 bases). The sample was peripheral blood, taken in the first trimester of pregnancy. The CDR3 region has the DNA TGTGCCAGCAGAAGGACAGTAAATAGCAATCAGCCCCAGCATTTT. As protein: CASRRTVNSNQPQHF.